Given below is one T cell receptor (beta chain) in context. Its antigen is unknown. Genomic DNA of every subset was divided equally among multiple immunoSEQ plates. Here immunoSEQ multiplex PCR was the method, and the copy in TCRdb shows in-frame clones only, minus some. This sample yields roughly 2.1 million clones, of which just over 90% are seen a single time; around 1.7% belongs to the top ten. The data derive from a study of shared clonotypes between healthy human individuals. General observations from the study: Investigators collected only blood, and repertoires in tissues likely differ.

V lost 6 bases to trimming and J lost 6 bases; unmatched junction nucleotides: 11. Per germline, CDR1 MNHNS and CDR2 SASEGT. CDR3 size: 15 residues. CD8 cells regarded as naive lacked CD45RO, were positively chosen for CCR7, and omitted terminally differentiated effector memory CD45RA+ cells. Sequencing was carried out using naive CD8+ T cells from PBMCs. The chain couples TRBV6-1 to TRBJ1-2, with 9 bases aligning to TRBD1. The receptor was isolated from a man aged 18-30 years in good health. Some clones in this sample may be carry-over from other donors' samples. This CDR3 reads CASRDQGQGFNGYTF. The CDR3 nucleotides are TGTGCCAGCAGGGACCAGGGACAGGGCTTTAATGGCTACACCTTC.